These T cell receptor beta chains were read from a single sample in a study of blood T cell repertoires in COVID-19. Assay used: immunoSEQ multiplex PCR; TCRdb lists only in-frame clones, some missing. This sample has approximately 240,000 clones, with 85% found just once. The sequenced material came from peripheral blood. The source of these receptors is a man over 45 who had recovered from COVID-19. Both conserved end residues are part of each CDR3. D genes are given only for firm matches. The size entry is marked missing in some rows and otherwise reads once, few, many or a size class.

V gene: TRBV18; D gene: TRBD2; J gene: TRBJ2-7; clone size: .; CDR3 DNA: TGTGCCAGCTCACCAACCCTAGCGGCCAGCTCCTACGAGCAGTACTTC; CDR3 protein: CASSPTLAASSYEQYF
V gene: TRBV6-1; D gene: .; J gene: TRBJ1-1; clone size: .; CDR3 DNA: TGTGCCAGCAGTGAAGGGGGCGCTGAAGCTTTCTTT; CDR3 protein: CASSEGGAEAFF
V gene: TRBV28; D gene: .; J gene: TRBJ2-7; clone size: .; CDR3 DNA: TGTGCCAGCAGTGCGTCCTACGAGCAGTACTTC; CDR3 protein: CASSASYEQYF
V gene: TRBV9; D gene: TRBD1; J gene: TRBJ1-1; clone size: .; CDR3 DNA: TGTGCCAGCAGCGTTGAGACAGGGCGGAGTGCTGAAGCTTTCTTT; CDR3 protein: CASSVETGRSAEAFF
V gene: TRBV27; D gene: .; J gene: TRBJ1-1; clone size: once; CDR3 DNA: TGTGCCAGCAGTTTGAGGAATGGGAACACTGAAGCTTTCTTT; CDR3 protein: CASSLRNGNTEAFF
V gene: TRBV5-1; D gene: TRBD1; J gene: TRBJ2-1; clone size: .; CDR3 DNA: TGCGCCAGCAGCCCCGGACAGGGCCGGTTCTTC; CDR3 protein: CASSPGQGRFF
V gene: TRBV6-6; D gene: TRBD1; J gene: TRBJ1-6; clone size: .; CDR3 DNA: TGTGCCAGCAGTCGCGGGACAGGGGTCAGGAATTCACCCCTCCACTTT; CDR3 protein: CASSRGTGVRNSPLHF
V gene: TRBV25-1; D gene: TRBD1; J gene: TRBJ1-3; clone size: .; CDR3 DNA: TGTGCCAGCAGTGACTCCAGGGGGAGCACTGGAAACACCATATATTTT; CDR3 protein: CASSDSRGSTGNTIYF
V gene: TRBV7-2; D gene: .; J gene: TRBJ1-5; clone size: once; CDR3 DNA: TGTGCCAGCAGAGGGGCGGCCGGCAATCAGCCCCAGCATTTT; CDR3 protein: CASRGAAGNQPQHF
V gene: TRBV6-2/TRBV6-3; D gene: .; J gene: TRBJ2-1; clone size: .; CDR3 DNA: TGTGCCAGCAGTCACCCACGGGGAGCCCTATACAATGAGCAGTTCTTC; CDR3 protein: CASSHPRGALYNEQFF
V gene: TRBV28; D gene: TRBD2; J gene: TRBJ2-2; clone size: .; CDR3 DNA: TGTGCCAGCAGCCTAATCCGACTAGCGGGAGACACCGGGGAGCTGTTTTTT; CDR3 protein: CASSLIRLAGDTGELFF
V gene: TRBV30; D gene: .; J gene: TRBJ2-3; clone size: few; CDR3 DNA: TGTGCCTGGACGAGCGGAGGGGACACAGATACGCAGTATTTT; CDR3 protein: CAWTSGGDTDTQYF
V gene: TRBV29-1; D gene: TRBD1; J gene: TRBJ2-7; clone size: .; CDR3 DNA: TGCAGCGCCCTGAGGACAGGGGTGGTGGGGGAGCAGTACTTC; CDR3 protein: CSALRTGVVGEQYF
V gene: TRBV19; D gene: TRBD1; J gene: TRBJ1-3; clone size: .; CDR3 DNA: TGTGCCAGTAGTTTTTACAGGGGCTCCGGAAACACCATATATTTT; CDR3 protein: CASSFYRGSGNTIYF
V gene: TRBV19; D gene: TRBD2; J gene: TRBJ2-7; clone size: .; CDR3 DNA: TGTGCCACACGGGGGGACTACGAGCAGTACTTC; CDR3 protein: CATRGDYEQYF
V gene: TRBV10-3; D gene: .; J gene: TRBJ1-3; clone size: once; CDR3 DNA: TGTGCCATCAGTGACACCGGGATTTATGGAAACACCATATATTTT; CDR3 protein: CAISDTGIYGNTIYF
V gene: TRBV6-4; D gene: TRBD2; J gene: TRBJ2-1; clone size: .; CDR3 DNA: TGTGCCAGCAGTGACTCCCTGACTAGCTTCGATGAGCAGTTCTTC; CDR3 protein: CASSDSLTSFDEQFF
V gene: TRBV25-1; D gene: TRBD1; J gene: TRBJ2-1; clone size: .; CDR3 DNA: TGTGCCAGCAGTGAATCGACAGGGGGCGCGGAAAATGAGCAGTTCTTC; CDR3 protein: CASSESTGGAENEQFF
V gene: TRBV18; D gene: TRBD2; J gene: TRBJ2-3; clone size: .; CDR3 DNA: TGTGCCAGCTCACGTCCCGGGACTAGCCGTCCCGCCGATACGCAGTATTTT; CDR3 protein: CASSRPGTSRPADTQYF
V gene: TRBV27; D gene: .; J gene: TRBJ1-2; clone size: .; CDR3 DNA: TGTGCCAGTAAGCCTTGGTCGGGGAACTATGGCTACACCTTC; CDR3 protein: CASKPWSGNYGYTF
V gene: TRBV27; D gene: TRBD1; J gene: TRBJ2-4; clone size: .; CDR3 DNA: TGTGCCAGCAGTTTATCGATCGGGACAGGATTAGCCAAAAACATTCAGTACTTC; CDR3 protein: CASSLSIGTGLAKNIQYF
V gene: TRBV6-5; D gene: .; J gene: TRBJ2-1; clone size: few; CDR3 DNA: TGTGCCAGCAGTTACTCGGAGTCCCCCTACAATGAGCAGTTCTTC; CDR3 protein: CASSYSESPYNEQFF
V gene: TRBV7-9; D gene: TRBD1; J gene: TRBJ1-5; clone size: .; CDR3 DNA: TGTGCCAGCAGCTTTGGCTCCGGGACAGGGGGTCAGCCCCAGCATTTT; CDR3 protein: CASSFGSGTGGQPQHF
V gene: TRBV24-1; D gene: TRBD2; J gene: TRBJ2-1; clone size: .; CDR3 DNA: TGTGCCACCAGTGACAGACTAGCGGGGTGGGTGGAGAAGCAGTTCTTC; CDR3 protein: CATSDRLAGWVEKQFF
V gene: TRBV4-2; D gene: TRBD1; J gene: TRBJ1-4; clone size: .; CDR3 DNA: TGTGCCAGCAGCCAAGCGGACAGGGGGCTTTCTAATGAAAAACTGTTTTTT; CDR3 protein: CASSQADRGLSNEKLFF
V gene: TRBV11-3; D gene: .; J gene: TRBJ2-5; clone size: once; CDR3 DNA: TGTGCCAGCAGCTTAGGAAGCCATGGAGAGACCCAGTACTTC; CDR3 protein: CASSLGSHGETQYF
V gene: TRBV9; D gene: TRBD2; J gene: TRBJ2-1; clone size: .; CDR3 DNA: TGTGCCAGCAGCATCGGACTAGCGGGAGGGGATGAGCAGTTCTTC; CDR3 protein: CASSIGLAGGDEQFF
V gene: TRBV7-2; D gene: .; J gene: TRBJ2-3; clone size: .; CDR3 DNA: TGTGCCAGCAGCCGGTACACAGATACGCAGTATTTT; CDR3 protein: CASSRYTDTQYF
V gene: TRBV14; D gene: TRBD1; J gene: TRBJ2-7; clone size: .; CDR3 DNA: TGTGCCAGCAGTTCCCCGGACAGGGGGCTATACGAGCAGTACTTC; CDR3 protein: CASSSPDRGLYEQYF
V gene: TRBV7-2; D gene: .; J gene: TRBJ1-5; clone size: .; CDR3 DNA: TGTGCCAGCAGCTTATCCCACAGTCAGCCCCAGCATTTT; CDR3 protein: CASSLSHSQPQHF
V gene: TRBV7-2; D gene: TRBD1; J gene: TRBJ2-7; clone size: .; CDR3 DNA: TGTGCCAGCAGCGCCCAGGACAGGGTTGTCGAGCAGTACTTC; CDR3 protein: CASSAQDRVVEQYF
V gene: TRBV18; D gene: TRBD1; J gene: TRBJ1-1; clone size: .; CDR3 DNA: TGTGCCAGCTCACCGAGATTACAGGGGTCTGAAGCTTTCTTT; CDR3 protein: CASSPRLQGSEAFF
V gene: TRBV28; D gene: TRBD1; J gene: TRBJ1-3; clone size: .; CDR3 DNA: TGTGCCACCTCGACAGGGTCTGGAAACACCATATATTTT; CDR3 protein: CATSTGSGNTIYF
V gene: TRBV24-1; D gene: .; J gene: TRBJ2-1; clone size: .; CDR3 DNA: TGTGCCACCAGTGATCCCCCCCTCTACAATGAGCAGTTCTTC; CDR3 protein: CATSDPPLYNEQFF
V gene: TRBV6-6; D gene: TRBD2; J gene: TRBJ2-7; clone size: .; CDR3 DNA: TGTGCCAGCAGCGGACTAGCGCGATCCCCCTCCTACGAGCAGTACTTC; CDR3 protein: CASSGLARSPSYEQYF
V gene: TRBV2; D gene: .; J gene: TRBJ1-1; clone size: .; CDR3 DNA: TGTGCCAGCAGTGAATACAGGGAGGGCACTGAAGCTTTCTTT; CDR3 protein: CASSEYREGTEAFF
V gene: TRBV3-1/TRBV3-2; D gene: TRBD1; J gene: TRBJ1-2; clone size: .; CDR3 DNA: TGTGCCAGCAGCCCAGGGACAGGGCCGGTCACCTTC; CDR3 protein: CASSPGTGPVTF
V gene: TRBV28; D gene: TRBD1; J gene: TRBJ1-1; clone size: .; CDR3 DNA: TGTGCCAGCAGTTTCCGTGTGACAGGGGTTTCGATCACTGAAGCTTTCTTT; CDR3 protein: CASSFRVTGVSITEAFF
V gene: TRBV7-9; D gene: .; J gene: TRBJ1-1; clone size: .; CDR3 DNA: TGTGCCAGCAGGACCTGGCGGGGTACTGAAGCTTTCTTT; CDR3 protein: CASRTWRGTEAFF
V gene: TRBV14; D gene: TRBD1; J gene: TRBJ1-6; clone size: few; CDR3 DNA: TGTGCCAGCAGCCGCGACAGGGGCAGGAATTCACCCCTCCACTTT; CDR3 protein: CASSRDRGRNSPLHF